These 18 T cell receptor beta chains were all obtained from the same sample, sequenced in a study of blood T cell repertoires in COVID-19. Clones were sequenced by immunoSEQ multiplex PCR, and TCRdb holds only the in-frame ones, with some missing. In the table there are about 210,000 clones, 83% of which are singletons. The sample taken for sequencing was peripheral blood. Receptor source: a woman aged 35 to 49 with active or convalescent COVID-19.

This clone has just a few counts. The chain recombines TRBV9 with TRBJ1-3; D is uncertain. V shed 5 bases and J shed 0 bases, with 6 bases lying between them. Germline values: CDR1 SGDLS, CDR2 YYNGEE. This CDR3 contains 13 residues. The CDR3 here is CASRRASGNTIYF. CDR3 DNA: TGTGCCAGCAGACGAGCCTCTGGAAACACCATATATTTT. Full variable domain (rest looked up from reference TRBV9 and TRBJ1-3): DSGVTQTPKHLITATGQRVTLRCSPRSGDLSVYWYQQSLDQGLQFLIQYYNGEERAKGNILERFSAQQFPDLHSELNLSSLELGDSALYFCASRRASGNTIYFGEGSWLTVV.

The chain carries TRBV2 and TRBJ2-5, with TRBD2 matching over 12 bases. V lost 7 bases and J lost 2; bases outside the gene matches: 5. Germline values: CDR1 SNHLY, CDR2 FYNNEI. The CDR3 extends over 15 amino acids. The CDR3 reads CASKRLAGEQETQYF. In DNA, the CDR3 is TGTGCCAGCAAAAGACTAGCGGGGGAGCAAGAGACCCAGTACTTC.

The chain has TRBV9 and TRBJ2-3, with 7 bases fitting TRBD2. Per germline, CDR1 SGDLS and CDR2 YYNGEE. Losses at the gene ends were 0 bases for V and 0 bases for J; bases not matched to a gene: 1. The CDR3 spans 15 residues. The CDR3 nucleotides are TGTGCCAGCAGCGTAGGACTAGCTAGCACAGATACGCAGTATTTT. It specifies CASSVGLASTDTQYF.

The chain employs TRBV5-4 and TRBJ2-7, with 10 bases lining up with TRBD1. Germline CDR1 is SGHNT and CDR2 is YYREEE (reference sequence). The CDR3 totals 13 residues. Trimming took 5 bases from V and 7 from J; bases not matched to a gene: 6. The CDR3, as DNA: TGTGCCAGCAGTGATGGGACAGGGGAAGAGCAGTACTTC. Its protein product is CASSDGTGEEQYF.

In its sample, this clone was seen many times. This CDR3 reads CASSPPTGRDEQFF. The CDR3 nucleotides read TGTGCCAGCTCACCGCCGACAGGGCGGGATGAGCAGTTCTTC. The chain combines TRBV18 with TRBJ2-1; 7 bases are a match to TRBD1. The ends lost 3 bases at V and 8 bases at J; junction bases unmatched: 7. This CDR3 region has 14 residues. Germline lookup yields CDR1 KGHSH and CDR2 LQKENI.

The chain is built from TRBV11-2 and TRBJ1-5; D perhaps matches TRBD1 (6 bases). V lost 3 bases and J 5 bases, leaving 8 bases between the germline ends. Looked up from germline, CDR1 is SGHAT and CDR2 is FQNNGV. The CDR3 runs 13 residues. This chain's CDR3 is CASSLGAYQPQHF. Written as DNA, the CDR3 is TGTGCCAGCAGCTTGGGGGCGTATCAGCCCCAGCATTTT.

This chain joins TRBV15 and TRBJ2-3; D is possibly TRBD2 (6 bases). Germline V CDR1 and CDR2: LNHNV, YYDKDF (reference sequence). Trimming shortened V by 2 bases and J by 4 bases, and 16 bases separated the two germline ends. The CDR3 extends over 16 amino acids. As DNA, the CDR3 is TGTGCCACCAGCAGAACTCTAGCGACGGTCCCAGATACGCAGTATTTT. Its protein is CATSRTLATVPDTQYF.

The V call is TRBV4-1, the J call TRBJ2-7, with a tentative D call TRBD2 (5 bases). The V gene's germline CDR1 is MGHRA and CDR2 YSYEKL. V was trimmed by 3 bases and J by 2 bases, leaving 14 bases between them. CDR3 length: 15 amino acids. The CDR3 protein is CASSQYRTGPYEQYF. The CDR3 DNA sequence: TGCGCCAGCAGCCAGTATAGGACTGGACCCTACGAGCAGTACTTC.

This sequence joins TRBV27 and TRBJ2-1, with unresolved D. Germline CDR1 reads MNHEY; CDR2 reads SMNVEV (reference sequence). V was clipped by 2 bases and J by 1 base, with 6 bases between them. The CDR3 is 14 amino acids. The DNA for the CDR3 is TGTGCCAGCAGTTTAGTCGGTTCCTACAATGAGCAGTTCTTC. Translated, it gives CASSLVGSYNEQFF.

CDR3 loop: CASSQVLARGKGELFF. In nucleotides, the CDR3 is TGCGCCAGCAGCCAAGTACTCGCTAGGGGTAAAGGGGAGCTGTTTTTT. The chain carries TRBV4-1 and TRBJ2-2; D is possibly TRBD1 (5 bases). The CDR3 covers 16 residues. V lost 1 base and J lost 8, with 17 bases in between. Germline CDR1 and CDR2: MGHRA and YSYEKL.

CDR3 bases: TGTGCCAGCAAGCGGGAGGGCTACGAGCAGTACTTC. Translation: CASKREGYEQYF. The rearrangement uses TRBV12-3 or TRBV12-4 and TRBJ2-7; TRBD2 matches at 10 bases. This CDR3 region has 12 residues. After removal of 7 bases from V and 3 bases from J, the junction contained 0 bases not matched to a gene.

A single count supports this clone. This chain joins TRBV7-9 and TRBJ2-3, with D possibly being TRBD1 (6 bases). Deletions cut 5 bases from V and 5 bases from J, with 20 bases between. The CDR3 contains 16 residues. Germline CDR1 reads SEHNR; CDR2 reads FQNEAQ (reference sequence). Here the CDR3 DNA reads TGTGCCAGCAGCCCGCCGACAGGACCCTTTCTAGATACGCAGTATTTT. Protein product: CASSPPTGPFLDTQYF.

This chain uses TRBV28 with TRBJ1-5; maybe TRBD1 (5 bases). Deletions cut 3 bases from V and 2 bases from J, with 11 bases between. CDR1 MDHEN and CDR2 SYDVKM come from the germline V gene. CDR3 size: 15 residues. CDR3 nucleotide sequence: TGTGCCAGCAGTTTTCCGGGGGGGGGCAATCAGCCCCAGCATTTT. Amino acids: CASSFPGGGNQPQHF.

The chain combines TRBV7-8 with TRBJ2-3; D gene uncertain. The CDR3 consists of 12 residues. The V and J ends lost 4 bases and 7 bases respectively, with 9 bases between them. Germline loops: CDR1 SGHVS, CDR2 FQNEAQ. In DNA, the CDR3 is TGTGCCAGCAGCTCCCCAGGAAATACGCAGTATTTT. Protein product: CASSSPGNTQYF. The full variable domain, rest sourced from reference TRBV7-8 and TRBJ2-3, is GAGVSQSPRYKVAKRGQDVALRCDPISGHVSLFWYQQALGQGPEFLTYFQNEAQLDKSGLPSDRFFAERPEGSVSTLKIQRTQQEDSAVYLCASSSPGNTQYFGPGTRLTVL.

The chain combines TRBV11-2 with TRBJ1-1; 7 bases agree with TRBD1. Trimming at V came to 4 bases and at J to 6 bases, leaving 14 bases not matched to a gene. Per germline, CDR1 SGHAT and CDR2 FQNNGV. This CDR3 comprises 16 residues. The chain's CDR3 is CASSSKTQGRSAEAFF. CDR3 nucleotide sequence: TGTGCCAGCAGCTCCAAAACACAGGGGAGGAGTGCTGAAGCTTTCTTT.

The CDR3 DNA reads TGTGCCAGCAGCCCGACAGGGACTGGCTATGGCTACACCTTC. This sequence encodes CASSPTGTGYGYTF. The chain couples TRBV11-2 to TRBJ1-2; 7 bases are a match to TRBD1. V lost 5 bases to trimming and J lost 4 bases; unmatched junction nucleotides: 7. Germline CDR1 reads SGHAT; CDR2 reads FQNNGV. CDR3 size: 14 residues.

The chain carries TRBV30 and TRBJ1-6, with 7 bases lining up with TRBD1. The CDR3 length is 15 residues. The V gene's germline CDR1 is GTSNPN and CDR2 SVGIG (reference sequence). The V gene end was trimmed by 8 bases and the J gene end by 8 bases; junction bases not matched to a gene: 15. The CDR3: CAGSDRARSYSPLHF. The CDR3 nucleotides read TGTGCCGGATCCGACAGGGCTCGGTCGTATTCACCCCTCCACTTT.

V and J are TRBV7-2 and TRBJ1-6, with D possibly matching TRBD1 (5 bases). Germline CDR1 SGHTA, CDR2 FQGNSA. The V end was cut by 2 bases, the J end by 5 bases, with 10 bases between. The CDR3 contains 15 residues. The CDR3 sequence is CASSLQGRNNSPLHF. For the CDR3, the DNA is TGTGCCAGCAGCTTACAGGGTCGGAATAATTCACCCCTCCACTTT.